The 19 T cell receptor beta chains in this list originate from one sample, sequenced in a study of Ad26.COV2.S vaccination and SARS-CoV-2 variants. The repertoire was sequenced with immunoSEQ multiplex PCR; TCRdb's copy has only in-frame clones and lacks some. The sample contains about half a million clones, roughly 87% of which appear only once. The treatment: some 19 received Ad26.COV2.S at low or high dose, single or two shots; several received placebo; per-sample allocation not given. Samples came from day 63 after the first vaccine or placebo injection. Sequences were derived from peripheral blood, sampled in a trial of Ad26.COV2.S vaccine versus placebo. These receptors came from a person between 18 and 65 years old who received the Ad26.COV2.S COVID-19 vaccine or a placebo.

V usage is TRBV28 and J usage is TRBJ2-7, with D tentatively TRBD1 (8 bases). Germline CDR1 and CDR2: MDHEN and SYDVKM. Trimming removed 6 bases at V and 4 bases at J, with 22 bases between. This CDR3 has 16 amino acids. The CDR3 DNA is TGTGCCAGCAGGGGACTAAGACAGGGGAATTCTTACGAGCAGTACTTC. Its protein is CASRGLRQGNSYEQYF.

The gene calls are TRBV19 and TRBJ1-2; D gene ambiguous. This CDR3 has 13 residues. Germline CDR1 and CDR2: LNHDA and SQIVND (reference sequence). Trimming took 4 bases from V and 7 from J, leaving 13 bases between them. The CDR3 nucleotides read TGTGCCAGTAGTACCCCGGGGAGGGTTGGCTACACCTTC. Amino acids: CASSTPGRVGYTF.

This clone was observed once. V usage is TRBV4-2 and J usage is TRBJ2-2; no definite D call. Trimming removed 1 base from V and 0 bases from J, with 6 bases in between. The CDR3 is made up of 15 amino acids. Germline loops: CDR1 LGHNA, CDR2 YNFKEQ. The CDR3 nucleotides read TGTGCCAGCAGCCAAGTCCCCGCGAACACCGGGGAGCTGTTTTTT. Protein: CASSQVPANTGELFF.

The rearrangement links TRBV2 to TRBJ2-7, with D unclear. Deletions cut 3 bases from V and 3 bases from J, with 6 bases between. The V gene's germline CDR1 is SNHLY and CDR2 FYNNEI. This CDR3 has 12 amino acids. The CDR3 DNA reads as TGTGCCAGCAGTGAGGTATACTACGAGCAGTACTTC. This encodes CASSEVYYEQYF.

The rearrangement uses TRBV15 and TRBJ1-3; TRBD1 agrees at 10 bases. This CDR3 is 15 amino acids long. The germline gives CDR1 LNHNV, CDR2 YYDKDF (reference sequence). The ends lost 8 bases at V and 2 bases at J; junction bases unmatched: 6. CDR3 sequence: CATQRDRGPGNTIYF. In DNA, the CDR3 is TGTGCCACCCAAAGGGACAGGGGCCCTGGAAACACCATATATTTT.

The V call is TRBV11-2, the J call TRBJ1-1, with D uncertain. CDR3 length: 17 amino acids. V was shortened by 5 bases and J by 0 bases, with 19 bases between the two germline ends. The germline V gene has CDR1 SGHAT and CDR2 FQNNGV. The CDR3 region has the DNA TGTGCCAGCAGCCCACCGTCGGCCCAGGTCATGAACACTGAAGCTTTCTTT. Its translation is CASSPPSAQVMNTEAFF.

This chain links TRBV27 with TRBJ2-5; 8 nucleotides agree with TRBD1. J lost 4 bases, V lost 3 bases, and 1 base had no gene match. Germline loops: CDR1 MNHEY, CDR2 SMNVEV (reference sequence). This CDR3 region has 13 residues. The CDR3 loop is CASSFGTGETQYF. The CDR3 DNA is TGTGCCAGCAGTTTCGGGACAGGAGAGACCCAGTACTTC.

The chain couples TRBV7-3 to TRBJ2-1; 7 bases agree with TRBD2. Germline CDR1 SGHTA, CDR2 FQGTGA. CDR3 length equals 17 residues. J lost 7 bases, V lost 0 bases, and 12 bases had no gene match. The CDR3, as DNA: TGTGCCAGCAGCTTAACGGGAGGGACCCCCAAGGCGAATGAGCAGTTCTTC. Its protein product is CASSLTGGTPKANEQFF.

V is TRBV28 and J is TRBJ2-7; possibly TRBD1 for D (5 bases). Looked up from germline, CDR1 is MDHEN and CDR2 is SYDVKM. CDR3 length equals 13 residues. V was trimmed by 3 bases and J by 6 bases, leaving 12 bases between them. CDR3 region: CASSFSGKGEQYF. The CDR3 region has the DNA TGTGCCAGCAGTTTTTCAGGGAAAGGCGAGCAGTACTTC.

The V and J genes are TRBV7-3 and TRBJ1-1; TRBD1 aligns across 7 bases. The CDR3 runs 14 residues. Germline assignment: CDR1 SGHTA and CDR2 FQGTGA. J lost 3 bases, V lost 2 bases, and 3 bases had no gene match. This chain's CDR3 is CASSLQGGDTEAFF. CDR3 DNA sequence: TGTGCCAGCAGCTTACAGGGGGGAGACACTGAAGCTTTCTTT.

This clone was seen once. The V and J genes are TRBV6-5 and TRBJ2-3, with 9 bases aligning to TRBD1. The CDR3 contains 14 residues. Germline V lookup: CDR1 MNHEY, CDR2 SVGAGI. V shed 5 bases, J shed 7 bases, and the junction held 7 bases outside the gene matches. DNA of the CDR3: TGTGCCAGCAGTCCGGGACAGGGAGGTCATACGCAGTATTTT. This codes for CASSPGQGGHTQYF.

V is TRBV28 and J is TRBJ2-7; 8 positions match TRBD1. The CDR3 loop spans 13 amino acids. J lost 5 bases, V lost 5 bases, and 5 bases had no gene match. Germline lookup yields CDR1 MDHEN and CDR2 SYDVKM. CDR3 bases: TGTGCCAGCAGTGGAACGGACAGGGACGAGCAGTACTTC. Protein: CASSGTDRDEQYF.

This chain uses TRBV11-2 with TRBJ2-7; TRBD1 aligns across 8 bases. The CDR3 consists of 14 residues. Germline assignment: CDR1 SGHAT and CDR2 FQNNGV. J was trimmed by 2 bases and V by 1 base; bases with no gene match: 1. The CDR3 here is CASSLGTGTYEQYF. The CDR3 coding sequence is TGTGCCAGCAGCTTAGGGACAGGGACCTACGAGCAGTACTTC. The variable domain in full, completed from reference TRBV11-2 and TRBJ2-7, reads EAGVAQSPRYKIIEKRQSVAFWCNPISGHATLYWYQQILGQGPKLLIQFQNNGVVDDSQLPKDRFSAERLKGVDSTLKIQPAKLEDSAVYLCASSLGTGTYEQYFGPGTRLTVT.

The rearrangement links TRBV6-6 to TRBJ1-2; D is undetermined. The CDR3 contains 16 residues. The germline CDR1 and CDR2 sequences are MNHNY and SVGAGI (reference sequence). Deletions cut 5 bases from V and 8 bases from J, with 24 bases between. The CDR3 DNA follows: TGTGCCAGCAGTGCCCCGGGCCTGGCGAACCCCCTAGGCTACACCTTC. This translates into CASSAPGLANPLGYTF.

The chain is built from TRBV4-1 and TRBJ1-1; no reliable D call. Per the germline V gene, CDR1 is MGHRA and CDR2 is YSYEKL. Deletions cut 0 bases from V and 0 bases from J, with 11 bases between. The CDR3 length is 16 residues. CDR3 residues: CASSQEGWRVNTEAFF. The DNA of the CDR3 is TGCGCCAGCAGCCAAGAAGGGTGGAGGGTGAACACTGAAGCTTTCTTT.

The chain recombines TRBV28 with TRBJ2-7; 7 positions agree with TRBD2. Germline loops: CDR1 MDHEN, CDR2 SYDVKM. Trimming cost V 2 bases and J 4 bases; bases outside gene matches: 2. This CDR3 has 13 amino acids. CDR3 loop: CASSLAGEYEQYF. The CDR3 DNA sequence: TGTGCCAGCAGTTTAGCGGGAGAGTACGAGCAGTACTTC.

This chain joins TRBV4-3 and TRBJ1-3; D unresolved. Germline V gives CDR1 LGHNA, CDR2 YSLEER. V lost 1 base and J lost 0, with 10 bases in between. The CDR3 sequence is 16 residues long. The CDR3 region is CASSQGSRISGNTIYF. The CDR3, as DNA: TGCGCCAGCAGCCAAGGCTCCAGGATCTCTGGAAACACCATATATTTT.

The rearrangement joins TRBV9 to TRBJ1-4; D gene uncertain. The CDR3 extends over 12 amino acids. Trimming removed 7 bases from V and 10 bases from J, with 14 bases in between. Germline V CDR1 and CDR2: SGDLS, YYNGEE. In nucleotides, the CDR3 is TGTGCCAGCGGGTCCGGGGAAGGAAAACTGTTTTTT. Encoded protein: CASGSGEGKLFF.

This sequence joins TRBV27 and TRBJ1-1; 8 bases fit TRBD1. The CDR3 spans 15 residues. Germline-derived CDR1 and CDR2 are MNHEY and SMNVEV (reference sequence). With V trimmed by 2 bases and J by 1 base, 3 bases remained unmatched. The CDR3 protein is CASSLQGASNTEAFF. The CDR3 DNA reads as TGTGCCAGCAGTTTACAGGGGGCCTCGAACACTGAAGCTTTCTTT.